A selection of T cell receptor beta chains follows, all from one sample in a study of blood T cell repertoires in COVID-19. Repertoires were generated with immunoSEQ multiplex PCR, while TCRdb's copy carries only in-frame clones and drops some. The sample carries tens of thousands of clones, around 87% recorded once. The sample was peripheral blood. The receptors come from a woman aged 60-75 years with acute or convalescent COVID-19. The CDR3 runs from the conserved cysteine through the conserved F or W. The order of the fields is D gene, J gene, V gene, clone size, CDR3 protein. D genes are given only for firm matches. Where a row states a size, it is once, few, many or the class of an expanded clone; other rows omit it.

TRBD2	TRBJ2-1	TRBV5-1	NA	CASSPEAGVAYNEQFF
NA	TRBJ2-1	TRBV29-1	NA	CSTQVGAYNEQFF
NA	TRBJ1-1	TRBV7-9	few	CASSFSWNTEAFF
NA	TRBJ1-1	TRBV19	NA	CASRGTGVGNTEAFF
TRBD1	TRBJ1-4	TRBV5-1	NA	CASGTGGEEKLFF
NA	TRBJ1-2	TRBV29-1	NA	CSVERGYGYTF
TRBD1	TRBJ1-6	TRBV6-5	NA	CASSYSRDSPSPLHF
NA	TRBJ1-2	TRBV5-6	NA	CASTRAGLRGYTF
TRBD1	TRBJ2-1	TRBV27	NA	CASRGGRSSYNEQFF
NA	TRBJ2-1	TRBV18	NA	CASSPSEVPYNEQFF
TRBD1	TRBJ1-1	TRBV6-9	NA	CASSYPDRLNTEAFF
NA	TRBJ1-1	TRBV7-8	NA	CASSQSTGTEAFF
NA	TRBJ1-1	TRBV19	NA	CATKSGRGNSEAFF
NA	TRBJ1-2	TRBV4-1	NA	CASSQETANYGYTF
TRBD1	TRBJ1-5	TRBV10-3	NA	CAISQTGGYSNQPQHF
NA	TRBJ1-6	TRBV2	NA	CASSNREPGGSPLHF
NA	TRBJ1-1	TRBV7-8	few	CASSFVASNTEAFF
NA	TRBJ2-3	TRBV5-4	NA	CASSLGQSTDTQYF
NA	TRBJ2-5	TRBV28	NA	CASSPGGRGRETQYF
TRBD1	TRBJ1-1	TRBV19	NA	CASSIEMDPDRGTEAFF
NA	TRBJ2-5	TRBV3-1/TRBV3-2	NA	CASSQDSQETQYF
TRBD2	TRBJ2-3	TRBV7-2	NA	CASSLVTSGGGTDTQYF
NA	TRBJ1-1	TRBV29-1	NA	CSAVRELNTEAFF
NA	TRBJ2-1	TRBV18	NA	CASSPMAGNNNEQFF
TRBD1	TRBJ1-1	TRBV6-1	NA	CASSLRQGENTEAFF
NA	TRBJ1-1	TRBV9	NA	CASSAVTGNTEAFF
TRBD2	TRBJ2-1	TRBV11-3	NA	CASSLGTSGAYNEQFF
TRBD1	TRBJ1-2	TRBV29-1	NA	CSVAPGGYSGGYTF
TRBD1	TRBJ1-1	TRBV7-3	NA	CASSLQGANTEAFF
TRBD1	TRBJ2-5	TRBV10-3	NA	CAISDGQGGKETQYF
TRBD2	TRBJ2-1	TRBV9	once	CASSGLAGGYNEQFF
TRBD1	TRBJ1-2	TRBV5-4	NA	CASSLQGGRGYTF
TRBD1	TRBJ1-1	TRBV5-4	NA	CASSLTGGVNTEAFF
TRBD2	TRBJ2-1	TRBV29-1	NA	CSVYIARAGGNEQFF
NA	TRBJ1-1	TRBV6-5	NA	CASSPGGAPNTEAFF
NA	TRBJ1-6	TRBV5-1	NA	CASSSSGIDSPLHF
NA	TRBJ2-2	TRBV10-3	few	CAISALGGDTGELFF
TRBD1	TRBJ2-5	TRBV2	NA	CASSKDRGQETQYF
TRBD2	TRBJ2-4	TRBV5-1	NA	CASSLWPSGSQTTSLLNQNIQYF
TRBD1	TRBJ2-1	TRBV7-2	NA	CASSLAAGGADNEQFF
NA	TRBJ1-1	TRBV6-6	NA	CASINQGFRGTEAFF
NA	TRBJ2-2	TRBV19	NA	CASSPRGGELFF
NA	TRBJ1-2	TRBV5-4	NA	CASSLDGRVLYGYTF
TRBD1	TRBJ2-5	TRBV5-1	NA	CASSPQIGGTGVAKTQYF
TRBD2	TRBJ2-1	TRBV5-1	NA	CASSLVLGTSGGGSYNEQFF
NA	TRBJ1-5	TRBV9	NA	CASSAGISNQPQHF
TRBD1	TRBJ1-2	TRBV6-6	NA	CASSPLRTGVGGYTF
NA	TRBJ2-2	TRBV2	NA	CASRPSTGEAGELFF
NA	TRBJ1-1	TRBV5-1	NA	CASRPRQMNTEAFF
TRBD2	TRBJ2-1	TRBV27	NA	CASSLLGTSGSMEQFF
TRBD2	TRBJ2-1	TRBV30	once	CAWIEGGAHNEQFF
TRBD1	TRBJ1-3	TRBV3-1/TRBV3-2	NA	CASSQNYRGSNTIYF
TRBD2	TRBJ2-5	TRBV7-2	NA	CASSFTSGGAETQYF